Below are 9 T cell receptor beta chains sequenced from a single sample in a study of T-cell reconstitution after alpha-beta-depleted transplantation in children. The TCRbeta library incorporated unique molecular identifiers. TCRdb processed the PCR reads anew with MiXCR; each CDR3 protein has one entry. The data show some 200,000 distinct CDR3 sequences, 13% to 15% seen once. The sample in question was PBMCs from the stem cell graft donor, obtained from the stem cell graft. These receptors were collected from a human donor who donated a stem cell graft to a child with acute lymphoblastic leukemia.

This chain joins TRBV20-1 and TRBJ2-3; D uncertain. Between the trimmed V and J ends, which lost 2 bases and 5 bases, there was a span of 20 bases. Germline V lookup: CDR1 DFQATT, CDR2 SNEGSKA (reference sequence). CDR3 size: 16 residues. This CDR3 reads CSARPLDGTMLDTQYF. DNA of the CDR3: TGCAGTGCTAGACCTCTCGATGGTACAATGTTAGATACGCAGTATTTT.

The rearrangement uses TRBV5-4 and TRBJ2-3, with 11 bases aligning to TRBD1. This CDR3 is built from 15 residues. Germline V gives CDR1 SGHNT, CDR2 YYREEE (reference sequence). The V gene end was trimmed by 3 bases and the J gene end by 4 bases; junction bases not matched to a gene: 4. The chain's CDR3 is CASSSGQGAADTQYF. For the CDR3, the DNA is TGTGCCAGCAGCTCCGGACAGGGGGCCGCAGATACGCAGTATTTT.

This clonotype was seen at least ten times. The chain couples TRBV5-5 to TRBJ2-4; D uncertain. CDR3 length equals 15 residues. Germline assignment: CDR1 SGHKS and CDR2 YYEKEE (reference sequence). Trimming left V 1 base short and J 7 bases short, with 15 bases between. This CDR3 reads CASSLFGVIRNIQYF. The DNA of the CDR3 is TGTGCCAGCAGCTTGTTTGGGGTCATTCGGAACATTCAGTACTTC.

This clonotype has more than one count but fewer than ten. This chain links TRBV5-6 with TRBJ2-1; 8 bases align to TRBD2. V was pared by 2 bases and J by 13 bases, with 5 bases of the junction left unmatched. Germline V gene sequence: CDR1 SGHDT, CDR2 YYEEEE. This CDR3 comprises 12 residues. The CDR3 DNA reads TGTGCCAGCAGCTTACCGGGACTAGTTCAGTTCTTC. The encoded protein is CASSLPGLVQFF.

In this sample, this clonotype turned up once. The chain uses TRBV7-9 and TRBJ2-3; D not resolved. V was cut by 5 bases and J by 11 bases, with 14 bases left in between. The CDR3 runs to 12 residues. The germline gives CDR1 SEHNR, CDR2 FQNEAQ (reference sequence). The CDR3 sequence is CASSHPDGEQYF. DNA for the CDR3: TGTGCCAGCAGCCACCCGGATGGGGAGCAGTATTTT.

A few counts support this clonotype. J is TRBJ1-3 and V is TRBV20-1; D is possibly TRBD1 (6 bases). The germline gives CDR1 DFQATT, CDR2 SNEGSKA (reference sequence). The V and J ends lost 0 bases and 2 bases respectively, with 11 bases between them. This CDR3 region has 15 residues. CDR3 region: CSARDRGNTGNTIYF. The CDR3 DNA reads TGCAGTGCTAGAGACAGGGGAAACACTGGAAACACCATATATTTT.

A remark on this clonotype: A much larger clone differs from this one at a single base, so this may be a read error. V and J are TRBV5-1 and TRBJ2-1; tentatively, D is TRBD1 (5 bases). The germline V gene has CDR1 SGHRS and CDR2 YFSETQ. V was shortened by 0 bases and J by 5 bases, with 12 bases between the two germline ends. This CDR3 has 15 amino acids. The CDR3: CASSLGGRVHNEQFF. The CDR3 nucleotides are TGCGCCAGCAGCTTGGGGGGCAGGGTCCACAATGAGCAGTTCTTC.

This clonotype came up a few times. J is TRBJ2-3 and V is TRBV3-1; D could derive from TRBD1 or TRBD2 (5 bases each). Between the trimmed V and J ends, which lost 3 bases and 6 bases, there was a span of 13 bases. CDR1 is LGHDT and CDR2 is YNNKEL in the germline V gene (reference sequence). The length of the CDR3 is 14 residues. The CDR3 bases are TGTGCCAGCAGCCAGGGGACCCGAGGGGATACGCAGTATTTT. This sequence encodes CASSQGTRGDTQYF.

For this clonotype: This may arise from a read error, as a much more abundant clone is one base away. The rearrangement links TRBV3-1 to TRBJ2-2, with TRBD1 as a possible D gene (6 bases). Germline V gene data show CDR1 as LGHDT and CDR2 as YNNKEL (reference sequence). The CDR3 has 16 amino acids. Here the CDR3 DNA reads TGTGCCGGCAGCCCCACATCAGGGGTGGACACCGGGGAGCTGTTTTTT. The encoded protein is CAGSPTSGVDTGELFF. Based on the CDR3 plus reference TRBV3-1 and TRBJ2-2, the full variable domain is DTAVSQTPKYLVTQMGNDKSIKCEQNLGHDTMYWYKQDSKKFLKIMFSYNNKELIINETVPNRFSPKSPDKAHLNLHINSLELGDSAVYFCAGSPTSGVDTGELFFGEGSRLTVL.